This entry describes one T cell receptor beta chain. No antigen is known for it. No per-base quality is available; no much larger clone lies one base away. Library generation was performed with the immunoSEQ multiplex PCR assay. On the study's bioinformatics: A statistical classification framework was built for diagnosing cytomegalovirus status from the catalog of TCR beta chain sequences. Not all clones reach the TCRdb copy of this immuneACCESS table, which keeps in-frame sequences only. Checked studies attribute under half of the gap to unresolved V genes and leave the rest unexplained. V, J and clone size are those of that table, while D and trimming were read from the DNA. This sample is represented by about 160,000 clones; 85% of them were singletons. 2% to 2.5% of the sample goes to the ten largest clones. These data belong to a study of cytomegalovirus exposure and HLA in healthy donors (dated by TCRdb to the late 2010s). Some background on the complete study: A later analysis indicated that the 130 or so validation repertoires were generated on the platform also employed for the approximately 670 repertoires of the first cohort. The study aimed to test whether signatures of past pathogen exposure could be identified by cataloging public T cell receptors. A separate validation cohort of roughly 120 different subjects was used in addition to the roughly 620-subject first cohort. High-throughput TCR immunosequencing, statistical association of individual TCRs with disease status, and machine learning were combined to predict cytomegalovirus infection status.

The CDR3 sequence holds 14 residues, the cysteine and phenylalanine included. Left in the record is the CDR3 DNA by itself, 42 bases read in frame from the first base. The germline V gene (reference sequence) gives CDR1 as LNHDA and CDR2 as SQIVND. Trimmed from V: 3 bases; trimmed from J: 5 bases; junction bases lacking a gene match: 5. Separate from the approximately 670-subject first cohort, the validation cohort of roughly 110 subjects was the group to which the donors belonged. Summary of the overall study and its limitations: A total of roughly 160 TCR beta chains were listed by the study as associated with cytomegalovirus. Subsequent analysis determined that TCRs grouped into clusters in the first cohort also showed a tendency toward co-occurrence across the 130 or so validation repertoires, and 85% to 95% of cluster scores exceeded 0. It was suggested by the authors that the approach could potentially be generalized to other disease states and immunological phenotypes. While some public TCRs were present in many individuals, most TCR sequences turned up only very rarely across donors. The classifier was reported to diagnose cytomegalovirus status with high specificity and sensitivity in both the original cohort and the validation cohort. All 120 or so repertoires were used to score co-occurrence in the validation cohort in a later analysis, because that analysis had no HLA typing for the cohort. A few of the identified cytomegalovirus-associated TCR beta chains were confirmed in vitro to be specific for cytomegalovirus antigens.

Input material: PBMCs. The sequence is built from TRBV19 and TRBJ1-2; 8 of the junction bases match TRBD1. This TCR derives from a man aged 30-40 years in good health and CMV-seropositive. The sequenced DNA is TGTGCCAGTAGTATCGTAACAGGGGGATATGGCTACACCTTC. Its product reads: CASSIVTGGYGYTF.